This entry is about one T cell receptor (beta chain). Its antigen is still unknown. V lost 11 bases to trimming and J lost 0 bases, with 13 bases between them. Germline V lookup: CDR1 MDHEN, CDR2 SYDVKM. CDR3 length: 13 residues. This sample is part of a study of shared clonotypes between healthy human individuals. Study-level background: The cohort comprised a couple of women and a few men. Their ages spanned 18 to 49 years. Overall study findings and caveats: Researchers found naive subsets generally carried larger estimated richness than memory subsets.

Original analysis: ImmunoSEQ yielded junction-only sequences lacking quality scores, so filtering differed. The protocol was immunoSEQ multiplex PCR, while the TCRdb copy is restricted to in-frame clones and leaves out a portion. The DNA was the basis for D and trimming; V, J and clone size are from that table. The profile covers millions of clones, with approximately 95% appearing a single time and approximately 0.4% taken by the ten largest. This TCR was sampled from a man aged 18 to 30 in good health. Some clones in this sample may be carry-over from other donors' samples. The specimen was naive CD4+ T cells from PBMCs. Described subset: CD45RA+ positively selected. The chain has TRBV28 and TRBJ1-1; the D is unclear. The CDR3 reads CAGTPTVNTEAFF. The CDR3, as DNA: TGTGCCGGCACCCCAACAGTGAACACTGAAGCTTTCTTT.